The T cell receptor (beta chain) under discussion was sequenced for a study of response to subunit inactivated influenza vaccine. Trimming cost V 5 bases and J 5 bases, with 8 bases left between them. Germline-derived CDR1 and CDR2 are SGHAT and FQNNGV. The CDR3 runs to 12 residues. This clonotype was counted only a few times. TCRdb used MiXCR to reprocess the RT-PCR reads, holding one entry per CDR3 protein. Among over 300,000 distinct CDR3 sequences listed, roughly a fifth were seen once. The source was PBMCs from blood, collected roughly 20 months after vaccination. The chain links TRBV11-2 to TRBJ2-3; D uncertain. This TCR came from a man between 50 and 69 years old who received an inactivated influenza vaccine. The CDR3 DNA follows: TGTGCCAGCAGCCTCGCGGAAGATACGCAGTATTTT. Translation gives CASSLAEDTQYF. The full variable domain, completed using reference TRBV11-2 and TRBJ2-3, is EAGVAQSPRYKIIEKRQSVAFWCNPISGHATLYWYQQILGQGPKLLIQFQNNGVVDDSQLPKDRFSAERLKGVDSTLKIQPAKLEDSAVYLCASSLAEDTQYFGPGTRLTVL.